This paragraph reports one T cell receptor beta chain. Its antigen is unidentified. This record comes from a study of identical twins. General study points: Beta out-of-frame sequences showed weaker excess twin sharing. It was out-of-frame TCR alpha sharing in monozygotic twins that models underestimated.

Looked up from germline, CDR1 is SGHTA and CDR2 is FQGTGA. The J segment lost 1 base and the V segment lost 4 bases, leaving 5 bases of the junction unmatched. The CDR3 extends over 16 amino acids. MiXCR was run by TCRdb on the 5' RACE reads, yielding one entry per CDR3 protein. The top ten clones hold approximately 0.48% of a sample with approximately 490,000 distinct CDR3 sequences, 20% to 25% of them seen once. These data are also associated with another study on yellow fever vaccine responses in identical twins.

The chain uses TRBV7-3 and TRBJ2-1; 9 positions match TRBD1. This sequence originates from a woman between 18 and 29 years old in good health. Sequenced material: CD4+ T cells sorted from blood. The CDR3 sequence: CASSSYGTGSYNEQFF. CDR3 nucleotide sequence: TGTGCCAGCAGCTCCTACGGGACAGGGTCCTACAATGAGCAGTTCTTC.